The entry that follows covers one TCR beta chain sequence. This sample was included in a study of blood T cell repertoires in COVID-19. Study-wide background: In each case, the material was cDNA or gDNA derived from T cells, B-cell-depleted T cells, or PBMCs.

Some clones are missing from TCRdb's copy, which holds only in-frame ones; the method was immunoSEQ multiplex PCR. The sample carries more than 90,000 clones, about 85% recorded once. The sequenced sample consisted of peripheral blood. The receptor was derived from a middle-aged man with acute or convalescent COVID-19.

In DNA, the CDR3 is TGCGCCAGCAGCCCCCACTCCGGACAGGGTGGGACTGAAGCTTTCTTT. Its translation is CASSPHSGQGGTEAFF. The rearrangement uses TRBV5-1 and TRBJ1-1, with 8 nucleotides matching TRBD1. Germline CDR1 reads SGHRS; CDR2 reads YFSETQ. The CDR3 totals 16 residues. V lost 4 bases to trimming and J lost 5 bases; unmatched junction nucleotides: 13.